The rows below give T cell receptor beta chains drawn from one sample of a study of identical twins. TCRdb ran MiXCR on the 5' RACE reads and lists one entry per CDR3 protein. The sample gives roughly 240,000 distinct CDR3 sequences, approximately 7.3% of which show up once; around 5% is in the top ten. The same sample was also studied in work on yellow fever vaccine responses in identical twins.

Sequencing was carried out using CD8+ T cells sorted from blood. These receptor sequences come from a young woman in good health. Both conserved end residues are part of each CDR3.

v_call,j_call,cdr3_aa
TRBV7-9,TRBJ1-4,CASSAVREAGEKLFF
TRBV20-1,TRBJ2-7,CSARTGLVLYEQYF
TRBV12-3/TRBV12-4,TRBJ2-7,CASSRATSGSFDEQYF
TRBV7-2,TRBJ2-7,CASSPAGSSYEQYF
TRBV20-1,TRBJ2-1,CSATPGLAGVGEQFF
TRBV20-1,TRBJ2-5,CSALQRERLETQYF
TRBV25-1,TRBJ2-1,CASSGGVSYNEQFF
TRBV9,TRBJ2-3,CASGSPTDTQYF
TRBV3-1,TRBJ2-5,CASSQDLGTHQETQYF
TRBV29-1,TRBJ2-1,CSVPDRYNEQFF
TRBV12-3/TRBV12-4,TRBJ2-1,CASTTGSLGSYNEQFF
TRBV7-9,TRBJ1-1,CASSFLGTETNTEAFF
TRBV3-1,TRBJ2-7,CASSPQQSGAPYEQYF
TRBV7-2,TRBJ1-1,CASGLGKKNTEAFF
TRBV9,TRBJ2-2,CASSGGETNTGELFF
TRBV20-1,TRBJ1-2,CSASNAAGYTF
TRBV27,TRBJ2-7,CASSFGRETYEQYF
TRBV12-3/TRBV12-4,TRBJ1-2,CASSGTDLYGGYTF
TRBV4-2,TRBJ2-2,CASSPAGFRRIEDTGELFF
TRBV27,TRBJ2-3,CASSFFRLAGRSTDTQYF
TRBV12-3/TRBV12-4,TRBJ1-5,CASSWGQGGWQPQHF
TRBV28,TRBJ2-4,CASRPNPSVSGIQYF
TRBV6-4,TRBJ2-4,CAFSLLDRGLLAKNIQYF
TRBV15,TRBJ2-1,CATEGLAGGDEQFF
TRBV6-1,TRBJ2-1,CASKQGSVNEQFF
TRBV9,TRBJ2-3,CASSVGENSRYTQYF
TRBV9,TRBJ1-1,CASSGGTGMNTEAFF
TRBV2,TRBJ2-1,CASSEWSTGYNEQFF